This is a list of T cell receptor beta chains from one sample in a study of cytomegalovirus exposure and HLA in healthy donors. Produced via immunoSEQ multiplex PCR; TCRdb's table is partial and in-frame only. The repertoire consists of approximately 150,000 clones, with approximately 71% occurring once and the leading ten covering around 5%. The sample consisted of PBMCs. The receptor set was obtained from a woman aged 18-29 years in good health and CMV-seropositive. The CDR3 runs from the conserved cysteine through the conserved F or W. D genes are given only for firm matches. Some rows have no size entry. The others give once, few or many, or a class for an expanded clone.

V	size	J	D	DNA	CDR3
TRBV6-5	-	TRBJ1-4	-	TGTGCCAGCAGTTACGAGGGTTCGACTAATGAAAAACTGTTTTTT	CASSYEGSTNEKLFF
TRBV7-3	-	TRBJ2-2	-	TGTGCCAGCAGCTCCGGAGGTCCCGGGGAGCTGTTTTTT	CASSSGGPGELFF
TRBV5-6	-	TRBJ1-5	TRBD1	TGTGCCAGCAGCTCTCAGGACAGGCATAGCAATCAGCCCCAGCATTTT	CASSSQDRHSNQPQHF
TRBV7-9	-	TRBJ1-1	-	TGTGCCAGCAGCCGGGGTCAGCCTGAAGCCTTCTTT	CASSRGQPEAFF
TRBV27	-	TRBJ1-2	-	TGTGCCAGCAGTTTTTCCGGGGATAACTATGGCTACACCTTC	CASSFSGDNYGYTF
TRBV7-9	few	TRBJ1-2	TRBD1	TGTGCCAGCAGCCAGGGGGCTGGTGGCTACACCTTC	CASSQGAGGYTF
TRBV19	-	TRBJ2-5	-	TGTGCCAGTAGTCCGAGGGCGGGAGAGACCCAGTACTTC	CASSPRAGETQYF
TRBV5-1	-	TRBJ2-7	-	TGCGCCAGCAGCTTGGCCGAAGGGAGCTACGAGCAGTACTTC	CASSLAEGSYEQYF
TRBV27	-	TRBJ2-1	TRBD2	TGTGCCGGCAGGCCGGGACTAGACTACAATGAGCAGTTCTTC	CAGRPGLDYNEQFF
TRBV9	-	TRBJ1-6	-	TGTGCCAGCAGCGTGGCGGGAACAACCTCTAATTCACCCCTCCACTTT	CASSVAGTTSNSPLHF
TRBV11-2	-	TRBJ2-3	-	TGTGCCAGCAGCTTAGATACCCAGGGGTTCAATACAGATACGCAGTATTTT	CASSLDTQGFNTDTQYF
TRBV2	once	TRBJ1-5	-	TGTGCCAGCAGTCCCGACACTTATCAGCCCCAGCATTTT	CASSPDTYQPQHF
TRBV4-1	-	TRBJ2-2	TRBD2	TGCGCCAGCAGCCAACGGGGGGCGGGGGGGATCACCGGGGAGCTGTTTTTT	CASSQRGAGGITGELFF
TRBV6-6	-	TRBJ1-5	TRBD1	TGTGCCAGCAGTTACTTGACAGGGCAAAATCAGCCCCAGCATTTT	CASSYLTGQNQPQHF
TRBV19	-	TRBJ1-5	-	TGTGCCAGTAAAGCGTGGCAAGACTATCAGCCCCAGCATTTT	CASKAWQDYQPQHF
TRBV7-2	-	TRBJ1-6	-	TGTGCCAGCAGCTTAGTAGCTTCACAGGCTTCACCCCTCCACTTT	CASSLVASQASPLHF
TRBV7-9	-	TRBJ2-5	-	TGTTCCAGCAGCCGTAGTGAACAGACCCAGTACTTC	CSSSRSEQTQYF
TRBV7-9	-	TRBJ1-1	-	TGTGCCAGCAGCGACGTAGTGTGGGGAGCAGGAGCTTTCTTT	CASSDVVWGAGAFF
TRBV6-5	-	TRBJ2-5	-	TGTGCCAGCAGCGGTGACAGCCTCGAGACCCAGTACTTC	CASSGDSLETQYF
TRBV27	-	TRBJ2-3	-	TGTGCCAGCACCCTTAATCGCGGCACAGATACGCAGTATTTT	CASTLNRGTDTQYF
TRBV9	-	TRBJ1-6	TRBD1	TGTGCCAGCAGCCCGCGGACAGGGTTCAATTCACCCCTCCACTTT	CASSPRTGFNSPLHF
TRBV5-5	-	TRBJ2-3	-	TGTGCCAGCAGCTGGGACCCGGTACAGGGTGAGTGGCAGTATTTT	CASSWDPVQGEWQYF
TRBV7-2	-	TRBJ1-6	-	TGTGCCAGCAGCCGTTCGGGGGGTATATATAATTCACCCCTCCACTTT	CASSRSGGIYNSPLHF
TRBV6-5	-	TRBJ2-5	-	TGTGCCAGCAGTTACCTCCAGGGTGGAGAGACCCAGTACTTC	CASSYLQGGETQYF
TRBV19	-	TRBJ2-1	TRBD2	TGTGCCAGTTCGGGCGGGGGATCAAACAATGAGCAGTTCTTC	CASSGGGSNNEQFF
TRBV4-1	few	TRBJ2-7	TRBD1	TGCGCCAGCAGCCAAGATAGTCACAGGGGGTCCTACGAGCAGTACTTC	CASSQDSHRGSYEQYF
TRBV7-2	-	TRBJ1-5	-	TGTGCCAGCAGCGTAGCCCGGGTGAATCAGCCCCAGCATTTT	CASSVARVNQPQHF
TRBV5-1	-	TRBJ1-2	-	TGCGCCAGCAGCCCCTCGGGGGAGGCGGGCTACACCTTC	CASSPSGEAGYTF
TRBV6-5	-	TRBJ1-1	-	TGTGCCAGCAGTCCCAACGGGTACACTGAAGCTTTCTTT	CASSPNGYTEAFF
TRBV7-2	-	TRBJ2-7	TRBD1	TGTGCCAGCAGCCAGACAGGGATTGGCGAGCAGTACTTC	CASSQTGIGEQYF
TRBV11-2	-	TRBJ1-6	TRBD1	TGTGCCAGCAGCCCCGGACAGGGGGCGAATTCACCCCTCCACTTT	CASSPGQGANSPLHF
TRBV6-5	-	TRBJ1-1	-	TGTGCCAGCAACCCGGAGGGGCCCATGAACACTGAAGCTTTCTTT	CASNPEGPMNTEAFF
TRBV11-2	-	TRBJ1-4	-	TGTGCCAGCAGCTCCAACAGGGCTTATAGGATGGTGACTAATGAAAAACTGTTTTTT	CASSSNRAYRMVTNEKLFF
TRBV9	few	TRBJ2-2	-	TGTGCCAGCAGCGTAGTGTCTAGAACCGGGGAGCTGTTTTTT	CASSVVSRTGELFF
TRBV14	few	TRBJ2-3	-	TGTGCCAGCAGCCATCGACGTTGGGGCCAAACTAGCACAGATACGCAGTATTTT	CASSHRRWGQTSTDTQYF
TRBV28	-	TRBJ2-5	-	TGTGCCAGCAGTTTTTTCGGAGGGGCCGGGGAGACCCAGTACTTC	CASSFFGGAGETQYF
TRBV13	few	TRBJ1-6	-	TGTGCCAGCAGCCCGAGGGGAGGGCGGAATTCACCCCTCCACTTT	CASSPRGGRNSPLHF
TRBV7-9	-	TRBJ2-1	TRBD1	TGTGCCAGCAGCTTGGGACAGGCTTTCAATGAGCAGTTCTTC	CASSLGQAFNEQFF
TRBV28	once	TRBJ2-2	-	TGTGCCAGCAGTATCCATGAGGCGGGGGCCTCAGTTCCCGGGGAGCTGTTTTTT	CASSIHEAGASVPGELFF
TRBV7-7	-	TRBJ1-4	-	TGTGCTAGCAGCCCGGGAAATGGTGAAAAACTGTTTTTT	CASSPGNGEKLFF
TRBV5-5	-	TRBJ2-5	TRBD2	TGTGCCAGCAGCGGCGTAGCGGGGGGTTTCCAAGAGACCCAGTACTTC	CASSGVAGGFQETQYF
TRBV5-4	few	TRBJ2-3	TRBD1	TGTGCCAGCAGCTTGGTAGGGACAGGGGGCGAAGATACGCAGTATTTT	CASSLVGTGGEDTQYF
TRBV10-3	once	TRBJ2-7	TRBD1	TGTGCCATCAAGAATGACAGGGGGCCCGGCGAGCAGTACTTC	CAIKNDRGPGEQYF
TRBV4-1	-	TRBJ2-5	-	TGCGCCAGCAGCCAAGCGGTCCAAGAGACCCAGTACTTC	CASSQAVQETQYF
TRBV6-5	-	TRBJ1-1	-	TGTGCCAGCAGAAGAACAGGTGCTGCTGAAGCTTTCTTT	CASRRTGAAEAFF